These T cell receptor beta chains were read from a single sample in a study of T cell responses to AZD1222 COVID-19 vaccine. The assay was immunoSEQ multiplex PCR, and TCRdb's table has in-frame clones only and misses some. The table includes approximately 190,000 clones, under 95% detected once. Sequences were derived from peripheral blood, sampled 28 days after the second AZD1222 dose. The receptors originated from an adult who received the AZD1222 COVID-19 vaccine. The CDR3 runs from the conserved cysteine through the conserved F or W. A D gene is named only where the DNA matches it firmly. Size is omitted from some rows. Given values are once, few, many or a class for expanded clones.

TRBV29-1	TRBD1	.	TRBJ1-2	CSAGGKNYGYTF	TGCAGCGCAGGGGGCAAGAACTATGGCTACACCTTC
TRBV19	.	.	TRBJ2-1	CASSWGRTYNEQFF	TGTGCCAGTAGTTGGGGCCGAACCTACAATGAGCAGTTCTTC
TRBV11-2	TRBD1	once	TRBJ2-3	CASSLRTGVTDTQYF	TGTGCCAGCAGCCTCCGGACAGGGGTCACAGATACGCAGTATTTT
TRBV2	.	.	TRBJ2-2	CASSEDTGELFF	TGTGCCAGCAGTGAGGACACCGGGGAGCTGTTTTTT
TRBV6-1	.	.	TRBJ1-3	CASSEVSGNTIYF	TGTGCCAGCAGTGAGGTCTCTGGAAACACCATATATTTT
TRBV6-5	.	.	TRBJ1-4	CASSKLREKLFF	TGTGCCAGCAGTAAGCTCAGGGAAAAACTGTTTTTT
TRBV7-9	.	.	TRBJ1-6	CASSLSGRDGPPLHF	TGTGCCAGCAGCTTATCCGGCAGGGATGGGCCACCCCTCCACTTT
TRBV16	.	.	TRBJ2-2	CASSQTGTPSNTGELFF	TGTGCCAGCAGCCAAACAGGGACCCCATCGAACACCGGGGAGCTGTTTTTT
TRBV6-2/TRBV6-3	TRBD1	.	TRBJ2-7	CASSYTGTGVEQYF	TGTGCCAGCAGTTACACCGGGACAGGGGTCGAGCAGTACTTC
TRBV19	.	.	TRBJ1-2	CASSIGASGANGYTF	TGTGCCAGTAGTATTGGTGCATCGGGGGCTAATGGCTACACCTTC
TRBV10-3	TRBD1	once	TRBJ1-3	CAISESGTGGYYSGNTIYF	TGTGCCATCAGTGAGTCGGGGACAGGGGGTTACTACTCTGGAAACACCATATATTTT
TRBV7-8	.	.	TRBJ2-1	CASSLDRRSSYNEQFF	TGTGCCAGCAGCTTAGATCGGAGATCCTCCTACAATGAGCAGTTCTTC
TRBV5-6	TRBD1	.	TRBJ2-5	CASSLTTGLETQYF	TGTGCCAGCAGCTTAACGACAGGGTTAGAGACCCAGTACTTC
TRBV25-1	.	.	TRBJ1-2	CASSKQGFGYTF	TGTGCCAGCAGTAAACAGGGTTTTGGCTACACCTTC
TRBV6-5	.	.	TRBJ2-7	CASSYRAPPIYEQYF	TGTGCCAGCAGTTACCGTGCGCCGCCTATTTACGAGCAGTACTTC
TRBV9	.	.	TRBJ2-1	CASSVDLTARSQFF	TGTGCCAGCAGCGTAGATCTGACAGCCCGGTCGCAGTTCTTC
TRBV6-5	.	.	TRBJ1-1	CASSSPLDSEAFF	TGTGCCAGCAGTTCCCCCCTGGACAGTGAAGCTTTCTTT
TRBV7-9	.	.	TRBJ1-2	CASSFESLGYTF	TGTGCCAGCAGCTTTGAAAGCCTTGGCTACACCTTC
TRBV19	.	.	TRBJ2-2	CASSIQNTGELFF	TGTGCCAGTAGTATACAGAACACCGGGGAGCTGTTTTTT
TRBV5-1	.	.	TRBJ2-1	CASSPTGNSYNEQFF	TGCGCCAGCAGCCCCACGGGGAACTCCTACAATGAGCAGTTCTTC
TRBV5-6	TRBD1	.	TRBJ2-2	CASSLAGGTGTNTGELFF	TGTGCCAGCAGCTTGGCCGGAGGGACAGGGACGAACACCGGGGAGCTGTTTTTT
TRBV2	.	.	TRBJ1-6	CASSEPTGRGSYNSPLHF	TGTGCCAGCAGTGAACCCACAGGGAGGGGTTCCTATAATTCACCCCTCCACTTT
TRBV6-4	TRBD1	once	TRBJ1-6	CASSEQGGGRSPLHF	TGTGCCAGCAGTGAACAGGGAGGGGGCCGCTCACCCCTCCACTTT
TRBV7-9	.	.	TRBJ1-4	CASTPVGAGEKLFF	TGTGCCAGCACCCCGGTGGGGGCGGGAGAAAAACTGTTTTTT
TRBV24-1	.	.	TRBJ2-3	CATSDRGGSPTDTQYF	TGTGCCACCAGTGACCGAGGAGGGTCCCCCACAGATACGCAGTATTTT
TRBV11-2	TRBD1	.	TRBJ2-2	CASSLSAGGTGELFF	TGTGCCAGCAGCTTATCGGCAGGGGGTACCGGGGAGCTGTTTTTT
TRBV3-1/TRBV3-2	.	.	TRBJ1-4	CASSNMRGANEKLFF	TGTGCCAGCAGCAACATGAGGGGGGCTAATGAAAAACTGTTTTTT
TRBV10-3	.	.	TRBJ1-6	CAISDAQGNSPLHF	TGTGCCATCAGTGACGCGCAGGGCAATTCACCCCTCCACTTT
TRBV2	TRBD2	.	TRBJ2-1	CASRTSAYNEQFF	TGTGCCAGCAGGACTAGCGCGTACAATGAGCAGTTCTTC
TRBV9	TRBD1	.	TRBJ2-5	CASSVGQGAQETQYF	TGTGCCAGCAGCGTGGGACAGGGGGCCCAAGAGACCCAGTACTTC
TRBV5-1	.	.	TRBJ2-7	CASSTTGIPYEQYF	TGCGCCAGCAGCACCACAGGGATTCCCTACGAGCAGTACTTC
TRBV6-1	TRBD1	.	TRBJ2-2	CASSDGTGTTGELFF	TGTGCCAGCAGTGACGGGACAGGGACCACCGGGGAGCTGTTTTTT
TRBV19	.	once	TRBJ1-5	CASSILSGPPVGNQPQHF	TGTGCCAGTAGTATCCTCAGTGGTCCCCCAGTAGGCAATCAGCCCCAGCATTTT
TRBV19	.	.	TRBJ2-3	CASKTGTFTDTQYF	TGTGCCAGTAAGACAGGGACTTTCACAGATACGCAGTATTTT
TRBV27	TRBD1	.	TRBJ1-2	CASSQDRYGYTF	TGTGCCAGCAGTCAGGACAGGTATGGCTACACCTTC
TRBV12-3/TRBV12-4	.	.	TRBJ1-3	CASSSYDTIYF	TGTGCCAGCAGTTCCTACGACACCATATATTTT
TRBV24-1	TRBD1	.	TRBJ2-1	CATSDGIGDRGRYEQFF	TGTGCCACCAGTGATGGTATCGGGGACAGGGGAAGGTATGAGCAGTTCTTC
TRBV27	.	.	TRBJ1-2	CASRGGPYGYTF	TGTGCCAGCAGAGGAGGACCTTATGGCTACACCTTC
TRBV15	TRBD1	few	TRBJ2-7	CATSRDLGTGDYEQYF	TGTGCCACCAGCAGAGATCTTGGGACAGGGGACTACGAGCAGTACTTC
TRBV7-8	.	.	TRBJ1-5	CASSLLEGANQPQHF	TGTGCCAGCAGCTTATTAGAGGGTGCGAATCAGCCCCAGCATTTT
TRBV3-1/TRBV3-2	.	.	TRBJ1-5	CASSQASGSNQPQHF	TGTGCCAGCAGCCAAGCCAGCGGGAGCAATCAGCCCCAGCATTTT
TRBV4-3	.	.	TRBJ1-1	CASSQYRNTEAFF	TGCGCCAGCAGCCAATACAGGAACACTGAAGCTTTCTTT
TRBV5-1	TRBD1	.	TRBJ2-3	CASSLGYSRDRATDTQYF	TGCGCCAGCAGCTTGGGGTATTCGCGGGACAGGGCAACAGATACGCAGTATTTT
TRBV6-6	.	.	TRBJ1-1	CASSAAANTEAFF	TGTGCCAGCAGCGCGGCAGCGAACACTGAAGCTTTCTTT
TRBV4-3	TRBD1	.	TRBJ1-1	CASSYHPGQGNTEAFF	TGCGCCAGCAGCTACCACCCGGGACAGGGGAACACTGAAGCTTTCTTT
TRBV5-1	.	.	TRBJ2-1	CASSFSTNRVYNEQFF	TGCGCCAGCAGCTTTTCAACGAATCGGGTGTACAATGAGCAGTTCTTC
TRBV5-5	TRBD1	.	TRBJ1-2	CASSLGTGGNGYTF	TGTGCCAGCAGCTTGGGGACAGGGGGGAACGGCTACACCTTC
TRBV19	.	once	TRBJ1-1	CASKTPPSNTEAFF	TGTGCCAGTAAGACTCCGCCTTCCAACACTGAAGCTTTCTTT
TRBV18	TRBD1	.	TRBJ1-3	CASSPQGTGASGNTIYF	TGTGCCAGCTCACCGCAAGGGACAGGGGCATCTGGAAACACCATATATTTT
TRBV5-3	.	.	TRBJ2-2	CARSLKGGTGELFF	TGTGCCAGAAGCTTGAAGGGGGGCACCGGGGAGCTGTTTTTT
TRBV29-1	.	few	TRBJ1-2	CSVEGGQHLYTF	TGCAGCGTTGAAGGTGGGCAGCACCTTTACACCTTC
TRBV6-5	.	.	TRBJ1-2	CASSQVASGYYGYTF	TGTGCCAGCAGTCAGGTGGCCTCTGGCTACTATGGCTACACCTTC
TRBV27	.	.	TRBJ1-1	CASGRGPNTEAFF	TGTGCCAGCGGACGAGGGCCGAACACTGAAGCTTTCTTT
TRBV7-9	TRBD1	.	TRBJ1-1	CASIPSTGFEAFF	TGTGCCAGCATCCCCTCGACAGGGTTTGAAGCTTTCTTT